This T cell receptor beta chain is from a study of blood T cells in healthy people across ages. This clonotype appeared a few times. The use of a sample-barcoded 5' primer and a J-beta primer mix characterized a second PCR of roughly 7 to 11 cycles. Using its own MiXCR run on the 5' RACE reads, TCRdb lists one record per CDR3 protein. The sample includes about 1 million distinct CDR3 sequences, 40% to 50% of them seen just once. Germline V gene sequence: CDR1 SQVTM, CDR2 ANQGSEA. This CDR3 contains 14 residues. Trimming took off 7 bases at V and 0 bases at J, with 13 bases between the two ends. The genes are TRBV29-1 and TRBJ2-1; TRBD1 is a possible D gene (6 bases). The sample taken for sequencing was blood. The source is a woman aged 55-70 years in good health. For the CDR3, the DNA is TGCAGCGCCTTTGGACAGAGCTCCTACAATGAGCAGTTCTTC. The encoded protein is CSAFGQSSYNEQFF.